Below, 20 T cell receptor beta chains from the same sample are listed, as sequenced in a study of regulatory T cells in long-lasting Graves disease. Time point given: persistent/refractory GD, antithyroid drugs over 5 years with positive TRAb. With RNA extracted from PBMCs as input, the TCR library was made. The authors built TCR beta libraries using iRepertoire HTBI primers and Arm-PCR of CDR3 regions. One entry per CDR3 protein results from TCRdb running MiXCR on the multiplex PCR reads. The table includes around 430,000 distinct CDR3 sequences, about 20% detected once. The sequencing used peripheral blood mononuclear cells (PBMCs), collected when the disease was refractory, from a patient treated with antithyroid drugs. These receptors came from a female donor with Graves disease.

This clonotype has at least ten counts. This chain connects TRBV14 to TRBJ1-6, with 8 bases fitting TRBD1. The germline V gene encodes CDR1 SGHDN and CDR2 FVKESK. The CDR3 runs to 15 residues. The trim removed 2 bases at V and 8 bases at J, leaving 5 bases unmatched. The CDR3 coding sequence is TGTGCCAGCAGCCAACAGGACAGGGACTATTCACCCCTCCACTTT. This codes for CASSQQDRDYSPLHF.

This chain links TRBV3-1 with TRBJ1-2; D gene ambiguous. Deletions cut 4 bases from V and 8 bases from J, with 14 bases between. Germline V gives CDR1 LGHDT, CDR2 YNNKEL (reference sequence). This CDR3 is 13 amino acids long. The CDR3 spells CASSPRSLRGYTF. For the CDR3, the DNA is TGTGCCAGCAGCCCCCGGTCCCTTAGAGGCTACACCTTC.

A note on this clonotype: At one end, the junction sequence differs from germline, possibly due to a read error. The chain links TRBV2 to TRBJ1-2; TRBD1 aligns across 8 bases. Looked up from germline, CDR1 is SNHLY and CDR2 is FYNNEI. There are 16 residues in the CDR3. In DNA form, the CDR3 reads TGCGCCAGCAGCCAAGACGCGACAGGGGTCGTCTATGGCTACACCTTC. It is translated as CASSQDATGVVYGYTF.

There are many counts of this clonotype. The CDR3 coding sequence is TGTGCCAGCAGTCGCGAGGACAGGAGTCCCTACGAGCAGTACTTC. The encoded protein is CASSREDRSPYEQYF. The chain combines TRBV2 with TRBJ2-7; TRBD1 matches 7 bases. Looked up from germline, CDR1 is SNHLY and CDR2 is FYNNEI. The CDR3 is 15 amino acids. After removal of 5 bases from V and 2 bases from J, the junction contained 9 bases not matched to a gene.

The gene calls are TRBV6-9 and TRBJ1-6; 9 nucleotides align to TRBD1. J lost 10 bases, V lost 3 bases, and 4 bases had no gene match. Germline-derived CDR1 and CDR2 are MNHGY and SVAAGI. CDR3 length: 14 residues. The CDR3 nucleotides are TGTGCCAGCAGTTACGGGACAGGGCGATCACCCCTCCACTTT. It yields the protein CASSYGTGRSPLHF.

This chain joins TRBV20-1 and TRBJ2-2, with 8 bases lining up with TRBD1. This CDR3 contains 14 residues. V lost 0 bases, J lost 6 bases, and 3 bases stayed unmatched. Germline V CDR1 and CDR2: DFQATT, SNEGSKA (reference sequence). The CDR3 region has the DNA TGCAGTGCTAGAGATCAGGGGGCCCCCGGGGAGCTGTTTTTT. It yields the protein CSARDQGAPGELFF.

This clonotype has at least ten counts. V is TRBV11-2 and J is TRBJ2-7, with D possibly matching TRBD2 (5 bases). Deletions cut 3 bases from V and 2 bases from J, with 11 bases between. The CDR3 consists of 14 residues. Germline V CDR1 and CDR2: SGHAT, FQNNGV. The DNA of the CDR3 is TGTGCCAGCAGCTTCGGGGTAGGAACCTACGAGCAGTACTTC. Protein product: CASSFGVGTYEQYF.

This clonotype was counted a few times. This chain uses TRBV7-9 with TRBJ1-1; weak D call: TRBD1 (6 bases). From germline, CDR1 is SEHNR and CDR2 FQNEAQ (reference sequence). The germline V and J ends were trimmed by 1 base and 4 bases, with 13 bases remaining between them. The CDR3 loop spans 15 amino acids. This CDR3 reads CASSLEGGWVTEAFF. The CDR3 nucleotides are TGTGCCAGCAGCTTAGAGGGGGGTTGGGTCACTGAAGCTTTCTTT.

Regarding this clonotype: A single base separates this from a much larger clone, so it may be a read error. This chain uses TRBV6-2 or TRBV6-3 with TRBJ1-1, with D possibly being TRBD1 (6 bases). The CDR3 has 17 amino acids. Germline CDR1 and CDR2: MNHEY and SVGEGT. The CDR3 nucleotides are TGTGCCAGCACCTACGGCATAGGGGGTATTTCGAACACTGGAGCTTTCTTT. Residues: CASTYGIGGISNTGAFF.

This clonotype was seen ten or more times. The rearrangement joins TRBV7-3 to TRBJ1-1; TRBD1 agrees at 7 bases. Germline lookup yields CDR1 SGHTA and CDR2 FQGTGA. CDR3 length: 14 residues. Unmatched junction bases numbered 10, after V lost 5 bases and J lost 7 bases. This CDR3 is CASSAGQLSREAFF. DNA of the CDR3: TGTGCCAGCAGCGCGGGACAGCTTAGTCGTGAAGCTTTCTTT. Complete variable domain (other parts from reference TRBV7-3 and TRBJ1-1): GAGVSQTPSNKVTEKGKYVELRCDPISGHTALYWYRQSLGQGPEFLIYFQGTGAADDSGLPNDRFFAVRPEGSVSTLKIQRTERGDSAVYLCASSAGQLSREAFFGQGTRLTVV.

This chain links TRBV20-1 with TRBJ1-3; maybe TRBD1 (5 bases). V gave up 1 base and J gave up 3 bases, with 16 bases separating them. The CDR3 runs 16 residues. The germline V gene encodes CDR1 DFQATT and CDR2 SNEGSKA (reference sequence). CDR3 residues: CSARVTQDSFGNTIYF. The DNA for the CDR3 is TGCAGTGCTAGAGTTACACAAGACAGTTTTGGAAACACCATATATTTT.

This clonotype was found many times. V usage is TRBV20-1 and J usage is TRBJ1-6; TRBD1 is a possible D gene (6 bases). The V gene's germline CDR1 is DFQATT and CDR2 SNEGSKA (reference sequence). The CDR3 length is 13 residues. V lost 6 bases and J lost 8, with 14 bases in between. CDR3 residues: CSAKGAGDSPLHF. Written as DNA, the CDR3 is TGCAGTGCCAAAGGGGCAGGGGATTCACCCCTCCACTTT.

The CDR3 protein is CASSISSAVTEAFF. The DNA of the CDR3 is TGTGCCAGTAGTATCAGTTCGGCGGTCACTGAAGCTTTCTTT. The chain is built from TRBV19 and TRBJ1-1; D is unclear. Deletions cut 3 bases from V and 4 bases from J, with 12 bases between. CDR1 is LNHDA and CDR2 is SQIVND in the germline V gene (reference sequence). The CDR3 covers 14 residues. Together with reference TRBV19 and TRBJ1-1, the CDR3 gives the full variable domain: DGGITQSPKYLFRKEGQNVTLSCEQNLNHDAMYWYRQDPGQGLRLIYYSQIVNDFQKGDIAEGYSVSREKKESFPLTVTSAQKNPTAFYLCASSISSAVTEAFFGQGTRLTVV.

This chain uses TRBV3-1 with TRBJ2-5; D is undetermined. The germline CDR1 and CDR2 sequences are LGHDT and YNNKEL (reference sequence). V was clipped by 4 bases and J by 7 bases, with 16 bases between them. The CDR3 totals 14 residues. DNA of the CDR3: TGTGCCAGCAGCCCTCAAGCTCTAGGAATGACCCAGTACTTC. It encodes CASSPQALGMTQYF.

V gene TRBV20-1 combines with J gene TRBJ2-1, with 9 bases lining up with TRBD2. The CDR3 covers 14 residues. The V and J ends lost 5 bases and 7 bases, in that order; junction bases with no gene match: 9. Germline CDR1 reads DFQATT; CDR2 reads SNEGSKA (reference sequence). The CDR3 sequence: CSAGRLAEVNEQFF. CDR3 nucleotides: TGCAGTGCTGGAAGACTAGCGGAGGTGAATGAGCAGTTCTTC.

There are a few counts of this clonotype. The chain links TRBV13 to TRBJ1-1; D may be TRBD1 (6 bases). This CDR3 contains 14 residues. CDR1 is PRHDT, CDR2 FYEKMQ, per germline (reference sequence). V shed 5 bases and J shed 6 bases, with 16 bases lying between them. CDR3 nucleotides: TGTGCCAGCAGCCCCCCCGGGGGGGCGGCTGAAGCTTTCTTT. It specifies CASSPPGGAAEAFF.

This clonotype was observed at least ten times. The chain links TRBV2 to TRBJ2-5; 8 nucleotides align to TRBD2. The CDR3 spans 14 residues. With V trimmed by 2 bases and J by 5 bases, 4 bases remained unmatched. Germline V gene lookup returns CDR1 SNHLY and CDR2 FYNNEI. As DNA, the CDR3 is TGTGCCAGCAGTGAAATAGGCGGGGGGGAGACCCAGTACTTC. It specifies CASSEIGGGETQYF. The entire variable domain, with the rest obtained from reference TRBV2 and TRBJ2-5, is as follows: EPEVTQTPSHQVTQMGQEVILRCVPISNHLYFYWYRQILGQKVEFLVSFYNNEISEKSEIFDDQFSVERPDGSNFTLKIRSTKLEDSAMYFCASSEIGGGETQYFGPGTRLLVL.

This clonotype came up many times. J is TRBJ1-2 and V is TRBV27; D unclear. Germline lookup yields CDR1 MNHEY and CDR2 SMNVEV (reference sequence). Deletions cut 0 bases from V and 1 base from J, with 6 bases between. This CDR3 is built from 14 residues. Written as DNA, the CDR3 is TGTGCCAGCAGTTTATCGGGATTTAACTATGGCTACACCTTC. This translates into CASSLSGFNYGYTF.

Here the CDR3 DNA reads TGCAGTGCTGGGAGCGGGAGAATGGCAGATACGCAGTATTTT. Residues: CSAGSGRMADTQYF. This chain uses TRBV20-1 with TRBJ2-3, with 8 positions matching TRBD2. V was clipped by 5 bases and J by 4 bases; unmatched bases: 8. The CDR3 extends over 14 amino acids. CDR1 is DFQATT and CDR2 is SNEGSKA in the germline V gene (reference sequence).

In this sample, this clonotype turned up a few times. A much larger clone lies one base from this, so it may be a read error. V and J are TRBV28 and TRBJ2-5; TRBD1 matches 10 bases. CDR3 size: 16 residues. Germline V gives CDR1 MDHEN, CDR2 SYDVKM. The V and J ends lost 6 bases and 2 bases, in that order; junction bases with no gene match: 9. CDR3: CASSPPRGQGQETQYF. The CDR3 nucleotides are TGTGCCAGCAGCCCACCCCGGGGACAGGGGCAAGAGACCCAGTACTTC.